This TCR beta chain emerged from a study of blood T cell repertoires in COVID-19. Turning to the study itself: Whether acute or convalescent, the COVID-19 samples came from the United States, Italy and Spain.

Clones were read by immunoSEQ multiplex PCR, and TCRdb kept only the in-frame ones, dropping some. The table lists a few hundred thousand clones, approximately 80% of them singletons, with about 7.2% in the top ten. Adults between roughly 18 and 89 years of age took part from about 24 US areas. Per germline, CDR1 LNHNV and CDR2 YYDKDF (reference sequence). Trimming removed 4 bases at V and 7 bases at J, with 17 bases between. The CDR3 consists of 15 residues. This chain uses TRBV15 with TRBJ1-5, with a possible D match to TRBD1 (5 bases). The sequence was collected from a woman between 40 and 50 years old with acute COVID-19. The sample taken for sequencing was PBMCs or T cells enriched from blood (not recorded which). This chain's CDR3 is CATSTRLGGGQPQHF. CDR3 nucleotides: TGTGCCACCAGCACTCGTCTCGGGGGGGGACAGCCCCAGCATTTT.